The 16 T cell receptor beta chains in this list originate from one sample, sequenced in a study of blood T cell repertoires in COVID-19. Profiled with immunoSEQ multiplex PCR; TCRdb holds only in-frame clones, not every one. The sample consists of some 150,000 clones, 70% to 90% of them appearing once. The sequenced sample consisted of peripheral blood. The receptors derive from a man between 35 and 55 years old with acute or convalescent COVID-19.

The J gene is TRBJ1-2, the V gene TRBV28, with 10 bases identical to TRBD1. With 5 bases clipped from V and 5 bases from J, the junction kept 8 bases outside the gene matches. Germline V lookup: CDR1 MDHEN, CDR2 SYDVKM. The CDR3 loop spans 15 amino acids. The CDR3 reads CASSDRGRFLYGYTF. CDR3 coding DNA: TGTGCCAGCAGTGACAGGGGGCGCTTTTTATATGGCTACACCTTC.

V is TRBV5-1 and J is TRBJ2-2; 12 nucleotides line up with TRBD2. The CDR3 extends over 16 amino acids. The junction had 4 bases not matched to a gene; V was cut back by 3 bases and J by 4 bases. CDR1 SGHRS and CDR2 YFSETQ come from the germline V gene. CDR3 sequence reads: CASSWTSGVVTGELFF. The CDR3 DNA reads as TGCGCCAGCAGCTGGACTAGCGGGGTAGTCACCGGGGAGCTGTTTTTT.

This clone appeared once. The CDR3 spells CASSVPASSGNTIYF. CDR3 DNA sequence: TGTGCCAGCAGTGTACCCGCCAGCTCTGGAAACACCATATATTTT. V usage is TRBV2 and J usage is TRBJ1-3; D remains unclear. The length of the CDR3 is 15 residues. Trimming shortened V by 4 bases and J by 0 bases, and 10 bases separated the two germline ends. Germline CDR1 reads SNHLY; CDR2 reads FYNNEI.

In the case of this clone: Other DNA sequences from this sample encode an identical CDR3 as well. The rearrangement joins TRBV6-5 to TRBJ2-7, with TRBD2 matching 11 bases. The CDR3 is 15 amino acids. V was pared by 0 bases and J by 3 bases, with 1 base of the junction left unmatched. CDR1 is MNHEY, CDR2 SVGAGI, per germline. The CDR3 spells CASSYSGTSGYEQYF. The CDR3 DNA reads as TGTGCCAGCAGTTACTCGGGGACTAGCGGCTACGAGCAGTACTTC.

The J gene is TRBJ2-7, the V gene TRBV7-2, with D perhaps matching TRBD1 (5 bases). V was shortened by 1 base and J by 3 bases, with 7 bases between the two germline ends. Per germline, CDR1 SGHTA and CDR2 FQGNSA. The CDR3 runs to 13 residues. The CDR3 spells CASSLGGHYEQYF. CDR3 coding DNA: TGTGCCAGCAGCTTAGGTGGACACTACGAGCAGTACTTC. Complete variable domain (other parts from reference TRBV7-2 and TRBJ2-7): GAGVSQSPSNKVTEKGKDVELRCDPISGHTALYWYRQSLGQGLEFLIYFQGNSAPDKSGLPSDRFSAERTGGSVSTLTIQRTQQEDSAVYLCASSLGGHYEQYFGPGTRLTVT.

The CDR3 DNA follows: TGTGCCATCAGTGAGGGTAGTGAAGCTTTCTTT. The encoded protein is CAISEGSEAFF. The rearrangement uses TRBV10-3 and TRBJ1-1; the D is unclear. Trimming stripped 2 bases from V and 7 bases from J, with 5 bases between. This CDR3 region has 11 residues. Germline V CDR1 and CDR2: ENHRY, SYGVKD.

V is TRBV5-4 and J is TRBJ1-2; 7 positions agree with TRBD1. This CDR3 contains 15 residues. CDR1 SGHNT and CDR2 YYREEE come from the germline V gene (reference sequence). J was trimmed by 1 base and V by 5 bases; bases with no gene match: 8. CDR3 residues: CASSPRDSHNYGYTF. CDR3 nucleotide sequence: TGTGCCAGCAGTCCCAGGGACAGCCATAACTATGGCTACACCTTC.

The chain links TRBV15 to TRBJ2-3; weak D call: TRBD2 (6 bases). CDR3 length equals 15 residues. Germline CDR1 and CDR2: LNHNV and YYDKDF (reference sequence). Deletions cut 5 bases from V and 2 bases from J, with 14 bases between. For the CDR3, the DNA is TGTGCCACCAGCTCGGAGGGTCAGGTCACAGATACGCAGTATTTT. The encoded protein is CATSSEGQVTDTQYF.

J is TRBJ1-4 and V is TRBV4-2; perhaps TRBD1 as D (5 bases). Per the germline V gene, CDR1 is LGHNA and CDR2 is YNFKEQ. V was trimmed by 7 bases and J by 2 bases, leaving 11 bases between them. The CDR3 extends over 14 amino acids. CDR3 bases: TGTGCCAGCAATCCCAGGGCCACTAATGAAAAACTGTTTTTT. Encoded protein: CASNPRATNEKLFF.

This chain joins TRBV4-1 and TRBJ1-5; D perhaps matches TRBD1 (6 bases). Germline-derived CDR1 and CDR2 are MGHRA and YSYEKL. Trimming removed 6 bases from V and 4 bases from J, with 13 bases in between. This CDR3 has 14 residues. CDR3 sequence reads: CASSLIQGNQPQHF. The CDR3 region has the DNA TGCGCCAGCAGTCTAATACAGGGAAATCAGCCCCAGCATTTT.

This clone is a singleton in its sample. V gene TRBV28 combines with J gene TRBJ1-5; possible D gene TRBD1, 6 bases. The CDR3 is made up of 15 amino acids. V lost 4 bases, J lost 7 bases, and 17 bases lay in between. CDR1 is MDHEN, CDR2 SYDVKM, per germline. The CDR3 here is CASSSFNRVRQPQHF. The CDR3 DNA reads as TGTGCCAGCAGTTCTTTTAACAGGGTCCGCCAGCCCCAGCATTTT.

This clone was detected a few times. CDR3 amino acids: CASSQDWGPYGYTF. In DNA form, the CDR3 reads TGTGCCAGCAGCCAAGACTGGGGGCCCTATGGCTACACCTTC. The chain joins TRBV3-1 (or the pseudogene TRBV3-2) to TRBJ1-2; maybe TRBD1 (6 bases). In germline, CDR1 is LGHDT, CDR2 YNNKEL (reference sequence). The CDR3 sequence is 14 residues long. Trimming shortened V by 0 bases and J by 4 bases, and 9 bases separated the two germline ends.

The rearrangement joins TRBV5-1 to TRBJ2-5; TRBD1 might be the D (6 bases). This CDR3 has 14 amino acids. Germline assignment: CDR1 SGHRS and CDR2 YFSETQ. Trimming shortened V by 0 bases and J by 4 bases, and 10 bases separated the two germline ends. CDR3 sequence: CASSLVAGAETQYF. For the CDR3, the DNA is TGCGCCAGCAGCTTGGTCGCAGGGGCAGAGACCCAGTACTTC.

The chain is built from TRBV18 and TRBJ2-3; 10 bases are shared with TRBD1. With 2 bases clipped from V and 6 bases from J, the junction kept 2 bases outside the gene matches. Germline CDR1 is KGHSH and CDR2 is LQKENI. The CDR3 totals 14 residues. CDR3 nucleotide sequence: TGTGCCAGCTCACCAGACAGGGGGCATGATACGCAGTATTTT. Translating gives CASSPDRGHDTQYF.

The chain employs TRBV28 and TRBJ1-2, with unresolved D. The CDR3 contains 13 residues. CDR1 MDHEN and CDR2 SYDVKM come from the germline V gene. The V end was cut by 10 bases, the J end by 8 bases, with 20 bases between. The CDR3 region has the DNA TGTGCCACAAAGGACTTACTAACTATGGGCTACACCTTC. Amino acids: CATKDLLTMGYTF.

Only a few counts were recorded for this clone. V gene TRBV5-1 combines with J gene TRBJ2-3; maybe TRBD2 (6 bases). Trimming pared 4 bases from V and 0 bases from J, leaving 9 bases between. The CDR3 consists of 14 residues. The germline V gene encodes CDR1 SGHRS and CDR2 YFSETQ. CDR3 sequence (DNA): TGCGCCAGCAGCGGACTATTAAGCACAGATACGCAGTATTTT. Protein product: CASSGLLSTDTQYF.